This TCR beta chain emerged from a study of brain metastases from non-small cell lung cancer. The CDR3 is made up of 14 amino acids. CDR1 and CDR2 from the germline V gene are SEHNR and FQNEAQ (reference sequence). V gave up 5 bases and J gave up 2 bases; unmatched junction bases: 5. Sequenced by immunoSEQ multiplex PCR; TCRdb stores in-frame clones only, minus some. The sample records some 2,000 clones, roughly 80% being singletons. The source of this sequence is a donor at least 40 years old with non-small cell lung cancer. The sequenced sample was tumor-adjacent normal tissue. The chain carries TRBV7-9 and TRBJ2-5; 7 bases match TRBD1. CDR3 loop: CASSLGQSQETQYF. The CDR3 nucleotides read TGTGCCAGCAGCCTGGGACAGTCTCAAGAGACCCAGTACTTC.